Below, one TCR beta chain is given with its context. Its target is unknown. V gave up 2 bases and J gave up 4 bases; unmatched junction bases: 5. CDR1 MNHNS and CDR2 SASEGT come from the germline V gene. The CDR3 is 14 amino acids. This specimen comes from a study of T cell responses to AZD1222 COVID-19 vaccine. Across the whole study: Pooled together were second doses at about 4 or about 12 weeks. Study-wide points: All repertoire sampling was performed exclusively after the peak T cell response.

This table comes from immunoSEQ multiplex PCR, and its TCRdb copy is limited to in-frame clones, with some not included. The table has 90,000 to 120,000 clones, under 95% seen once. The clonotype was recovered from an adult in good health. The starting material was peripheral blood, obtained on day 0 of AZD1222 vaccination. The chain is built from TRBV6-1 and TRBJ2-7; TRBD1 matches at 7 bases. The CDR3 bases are TGTGCCAGCAGTGAAACCGGGACAGTTTACGAGCAGTACTTC. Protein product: CASSETGTVYEQYF.